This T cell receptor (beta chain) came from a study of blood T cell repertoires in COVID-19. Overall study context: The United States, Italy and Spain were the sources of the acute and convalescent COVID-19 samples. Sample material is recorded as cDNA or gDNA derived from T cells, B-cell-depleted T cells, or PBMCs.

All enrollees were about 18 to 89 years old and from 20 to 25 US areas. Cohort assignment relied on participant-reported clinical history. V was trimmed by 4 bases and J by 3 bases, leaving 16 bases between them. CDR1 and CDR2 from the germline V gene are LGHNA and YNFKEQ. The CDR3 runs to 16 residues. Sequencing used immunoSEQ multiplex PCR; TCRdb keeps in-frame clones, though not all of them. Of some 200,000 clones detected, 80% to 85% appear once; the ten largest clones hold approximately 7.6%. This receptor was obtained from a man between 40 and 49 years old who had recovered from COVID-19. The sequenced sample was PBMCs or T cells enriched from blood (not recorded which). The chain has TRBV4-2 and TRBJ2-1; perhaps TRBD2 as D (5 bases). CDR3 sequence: CASSPYGGSDYNEQFF. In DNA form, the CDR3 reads TGTGCCAGCAGCCCGTATGGAGGTTCAGACTACAATGAGCAGTTCTTC.